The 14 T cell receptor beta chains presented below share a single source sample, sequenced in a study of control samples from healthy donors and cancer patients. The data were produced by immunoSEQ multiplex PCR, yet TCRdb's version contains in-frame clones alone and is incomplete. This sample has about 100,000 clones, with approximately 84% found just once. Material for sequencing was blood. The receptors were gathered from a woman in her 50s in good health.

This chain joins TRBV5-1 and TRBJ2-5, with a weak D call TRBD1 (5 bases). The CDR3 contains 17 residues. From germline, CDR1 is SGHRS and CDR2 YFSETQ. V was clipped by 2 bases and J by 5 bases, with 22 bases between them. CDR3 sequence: CASSFKPSTDKWETQYF. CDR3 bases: TGCGCCAGCAGCTTCAAACCCTCGACAGACAAGTGGGAGACCCAGTACTTC.

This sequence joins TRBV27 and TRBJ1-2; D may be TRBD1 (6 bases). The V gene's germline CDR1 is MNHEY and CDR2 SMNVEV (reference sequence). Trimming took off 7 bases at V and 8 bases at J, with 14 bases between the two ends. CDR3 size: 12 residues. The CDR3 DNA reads TGTGCCAGCAAACGGGGGGCGGGGGGCTACACCTTC. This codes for CASKRGAGGYTF.

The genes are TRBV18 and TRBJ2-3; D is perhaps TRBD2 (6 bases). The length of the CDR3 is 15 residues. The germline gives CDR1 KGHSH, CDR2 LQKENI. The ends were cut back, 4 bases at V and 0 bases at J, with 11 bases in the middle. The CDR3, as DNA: TGTGCCAGCTCACTCCAGCGGGTTAGCACAGATACGCAGTATTTT. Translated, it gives CASSLQRVSTDTQYF.

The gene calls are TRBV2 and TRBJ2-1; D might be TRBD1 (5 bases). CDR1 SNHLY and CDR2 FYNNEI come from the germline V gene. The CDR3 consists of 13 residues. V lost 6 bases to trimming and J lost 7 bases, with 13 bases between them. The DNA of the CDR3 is TGTGCCAGCAGACAGGAACCCGATAATGAGCAGTTCTTC. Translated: CASRQEPDNEQFF.

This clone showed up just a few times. The CDR3 reads CASKSGQGLRNEQFF. Written as DNA, the CDR3 is TGTGCCAGCAAGTCCGGACAGGGTCTGAGGAATGAGCAGTTCTTC. The J gene is TRBJ2-1, the V gene TRBV6-5; 8 bases agree with TRBD1. V lost 7 bases to trimming and J lost 7 bases; unmatched junction nucleotides: 12. Germline CDR1 MNHEY, CDR2 SVGAGI. The CDR3 loop spans 15 amino acids.

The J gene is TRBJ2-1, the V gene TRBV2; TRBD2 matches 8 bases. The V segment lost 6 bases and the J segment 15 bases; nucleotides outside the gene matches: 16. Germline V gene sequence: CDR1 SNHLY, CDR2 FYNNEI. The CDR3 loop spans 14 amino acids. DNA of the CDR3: TGTGCCAGCAGGTGGCGGGGGGCTCCCCTTTTCCTGTTCTTC. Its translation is CASRWRGAPLFLFF.

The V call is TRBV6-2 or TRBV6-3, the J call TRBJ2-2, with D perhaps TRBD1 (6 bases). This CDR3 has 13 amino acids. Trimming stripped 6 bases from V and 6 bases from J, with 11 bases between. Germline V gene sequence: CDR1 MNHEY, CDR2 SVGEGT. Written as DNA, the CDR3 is TGTGCCAGCAGCCAGGGGCGCGCCGGGGAGCTGTTTTTT. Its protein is CASSQGRAGELFF.

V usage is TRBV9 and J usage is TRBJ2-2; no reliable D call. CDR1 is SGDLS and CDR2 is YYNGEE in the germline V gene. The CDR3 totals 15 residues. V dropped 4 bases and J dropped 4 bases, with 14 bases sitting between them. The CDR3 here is CASSTRRAITGELFF. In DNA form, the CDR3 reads TGTGCCAGCAGCACACGTCGTGCTATCACCGGGGAGCTGTTTTTT.

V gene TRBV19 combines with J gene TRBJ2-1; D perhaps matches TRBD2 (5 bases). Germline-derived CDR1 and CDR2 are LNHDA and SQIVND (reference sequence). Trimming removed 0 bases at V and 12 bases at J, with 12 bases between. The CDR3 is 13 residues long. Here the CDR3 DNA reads TGTGCCAGTAGTATAGATGGCGGGCTAGGGCAGTTCTTC. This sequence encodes CASSIDGGLGQFF.

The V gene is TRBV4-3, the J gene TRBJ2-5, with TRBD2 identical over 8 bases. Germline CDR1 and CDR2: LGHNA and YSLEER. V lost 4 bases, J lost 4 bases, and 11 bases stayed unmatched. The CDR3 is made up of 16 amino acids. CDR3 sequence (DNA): TGCGCCAGCAGCCTTTGGCTAGCGGGTGATGGAGAGACCCAGTACTTC. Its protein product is CASSLWLAGDGETQYF.

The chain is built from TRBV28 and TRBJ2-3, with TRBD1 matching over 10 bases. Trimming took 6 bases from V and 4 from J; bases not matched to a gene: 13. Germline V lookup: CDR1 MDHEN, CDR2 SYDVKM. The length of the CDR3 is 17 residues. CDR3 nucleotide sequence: TGTGCCAGCAGCTTAACACTGGGACAGGGGTTTTCAGATACGCAGTATTTT. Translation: CASSLTLGQGFSDTQYF. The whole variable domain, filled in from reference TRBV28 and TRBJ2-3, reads DVKVTQSSRYLVKRTGEKVFLECVQDMDHENMFWYRQDPGLGLRLIYFSYDVKMKEKGDIPEGYSVSREKKERFSLILESASTNQTSMYLCASSLTLGQGFSDTQYFGPGTRLTVL.

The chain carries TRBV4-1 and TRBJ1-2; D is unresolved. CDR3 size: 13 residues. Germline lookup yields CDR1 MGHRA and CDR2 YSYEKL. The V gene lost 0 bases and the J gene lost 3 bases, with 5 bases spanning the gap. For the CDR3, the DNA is TGCGCCAGCAGCCAAGAAACGTACTATGGCTACACCTTC. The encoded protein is CASSQETYYGYTF.

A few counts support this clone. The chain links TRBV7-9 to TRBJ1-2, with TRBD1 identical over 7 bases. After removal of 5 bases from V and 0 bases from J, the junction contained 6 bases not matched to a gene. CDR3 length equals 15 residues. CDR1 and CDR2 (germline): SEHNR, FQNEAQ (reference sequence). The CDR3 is CASSPPTGANYGYTF. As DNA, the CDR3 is TGTGCCAGCAGCCCGCCCACAGGGGCTAACTATGGCTACACCTTC.

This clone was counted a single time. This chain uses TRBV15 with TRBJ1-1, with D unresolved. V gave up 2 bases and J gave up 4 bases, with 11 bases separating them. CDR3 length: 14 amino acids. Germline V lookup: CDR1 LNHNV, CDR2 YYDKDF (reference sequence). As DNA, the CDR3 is TGTGCCACCAGCAGACAGCTCGCGGCCACTGAAGCTTTCTTT. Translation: CATSRQLAATEAFF.